This is a list of T cell receptor beta chains from one sample in a study of OX40 agonist ivuxolimab in advanced cancers. Method: immunoSEQ multiplex PCR; TCRdb's copy keeps in-frame clones and lacks some. The data hold some 46,000 clones, with around nine tenths observed a single time. Here the sequenced sample was CD4+ or CD8+ T cells sorted from blood, taken in a trial of the OX40 agonist ivuxolimab. The receptors were sampled from an adult with an advanced solid tumor such as melanoma, head and neck, liver or kidney cancer. The CDR3 runs from the conserved cysteine through the conserved F or W. D genes are given only for firm matches.

TRBJ2-1,-,TRBV18,CASGQVEDEQFF
TRBJ1-1,-,TRBV9,CASSANRNTEAFF
TRBJ2-2,-,TRBV7-3,CASSFQGSLGTGELFF
TRBJ2-1,TRBD2,TRBV7-9,CASSSPSGGNEQFF
TRBJ2-5,TRBD1,TRBV5-1,CASSLAWGQGIETQYF
TRBJ1-3,-,TRBV19,CASSPWTRIGNTIYF
TRBJ2-1,TRBD2,TRBV5-8,CASSFPAGAHEQFF
TRBJ2-7,-,TRBV11-2,CASSFYSGNYEQYF
TRBJ2-6,TRBD1,TRBV28,CASSFTKGQGARRANVLTF
TRBJ2-2,TRBD2,TRBV7-3,CASSLTWGSGRGTGELFF
TRBJ2-1,-,TRBV7-9,CASSLGQGKINEQFF
TRBJ2-4,TRBD1,TRBV10-1,CASSEYQGVRYYF
TRBJ1-1,-,TRBV2,CASSDLEAGNTEAFF
TRBJ2-3,-,TRBV27,CASSFGRFTDTQYF
TRBJ1-1,-,TRBV7-9,CASSLAEGTEAFF
TRBJ1-1,TRBD1,TRBV2,CASSVGQAFSEAFF
TRBJ1-4,-,TRBV6-5,CASSLIAAFVEKLFF
TRBJ1-3,-,TRBV10-1,CASSEGGHLTTSGNTIYF
TRBJ2-1,TRBD1,TRBV19,CASRRAGTGVNEQFF
TRBJ1-3,-,TRBV7-2,CASSLTDRRGNTIYF
TRBJ1-1,TRBD1,TRBV11-2,CASSPRGQGLMNTEAFF
TRBJ2-3,-,TRBV10-1,CASSLLATSTDTQYF
-,TRBD1,TRBV19,CASSMSAGGSYEQYF
TRBJ2-7,-,TRBV7-9,CASSRDGYEQYF
TRBJ2-5,TRBD1,TRBV5-1,CASNTGTEETQYF
TRBJ1-2,TRBD1,TRBV6-5,CASRADRGLGYTF
TRBJ2-3,-,TRBV4-1,CASSQAGTGTDTQYF
TRBJ1-1,-,TRBV19,CASSIDPYRRNTEAFF
TRBJ1-1,-,TRBV18,CASSPRWRDTEAFF
TRBJ2-7,-,TRBV4-1,CASSQWEYPSEKQYF
TRBJ2-2,-,TRBV7-2,CASSLALGQLGAGELFF
TRBJ2-5,TRBD2,TRBV5-4,CASQREGLRGGTQYF
TRBJ2-5,-,TRBV5-1,CASSTGTPQETQYF
TRBJ1-1,-,TRBV18,CASSLGPGDTEAFF
TRBJ2-1,TRBD2,TRBV5-1,CASSQTSGRENEQFF
TRBJ2-7,TRBD1,TRBV7-8,CASSLPQDRAAYEQYF
TRBJ2-7,-,TRBV7-2,CASSLGTYEQYF
TRBJ2-7,-,TRBV28,CASSIQQAYEQYF
TRBJ1-2,TRBD1,TRBV28,CAIIRGSPFNYGYTF
TRBJ2-2,-,TRBV19,CASSKRQRTNTGELFF
TRBJ2-1,TRBD2,TRBV29-1,CSVVGRASYNEQFF
TRBJ1-2,-,TRBV7-2,CASSSGPSAGGYTF
TRBJ2-1,-,TRBV19,CASSPTTNYNEQFF
TRBJ2-3,TRBD1,TRBV7-3,CASSLTGGEADTQYF
TRBJ2-3,-,TRBV25-1,CASSEEGSTDTQYF
TRBJ2-3,TRBD2,TRBV5-8,CASSSGLAKLYF
TRBJ2-7,-,TRBV6-5,CASSRDASYEQYF
TRBJ2-7,-,TRBV7-2,CASSFKGPYEQYF
TRBJ2-2,-,TRBV7-9,CAVNTGELFF
TRBJ2-3,-,TRBV11-2,CASSLYRDTQYF
TRBJ2-2,-,TRBV20-1,CSASPGGELFF
TRBJ1-5,-,TRBV7-6,CASSSTPNSNQPQHF
TRBJ1-5,-,TRBV28,CASSSHPRVQPQHF
TRBJ2-7,-,TRBV5-6,CASSLHRVLGLYEQYF
TRBJ1-1,TRBD1,TRBV28,CASGDRGRAFF
TRBJ1-2,-,TRBV13,CASSLGQNYGYTF
TRBJ2-7,TRBD1,TRBV2,CASVATGQGQAEQYF
TRBJ2-5,TRBD2,TRBV9,CASSPGTSGNWETQYF
TRBJ2-2,-,TRBV27,CASTWGLGTGELFF
TRBJ2-7,-,TRBV7-6,CASSLEEGSYEQYF